What follows are 32 T cell receptor beta chains derived from one specimen sequenced in a study of shared T cell receptors in the human thymus. TCRdb keeps only in-frame clones here, not all; method: immunoSEQ multiplex PCR. This sample has roughly 710,000 clones, with 80% to 90% found just once. The same specimen was also included in a second study, on human thymus T cells.

Source material: thymocytes. The receptors were sampled from a girl less than two years old with a congenital heart defect.

The chain employs TRBV9 and TRBJ2-3, with D perhaps TRBD2 (5 bases). The CDR3 length is 16 residues. Germline V gives CDR1 SGDLS, CDR2 YYNGEE. The ends were cut back, 3 bases at V and 3 bases at J, with 17 bases in the middle. In DNA, the CDR3 is TGTGCCAGCAGCGCAGGCGTCCGGGGAGTAACAGATACGCAGTATTTT. Translation gives CASSAGVRGVTDTQYF.

This rearrangement joins TRBV15 to TRBJ2-7, with D possibly TRBD1 on 6 matching bases. The CDR3 is made up of 14 amino acids. V was clipped by 2 bases and J by 1 base, with 9 bases between them. Germline values: CDR1 LNHNV, CDR2 YYDKDF (reference sequence). CDR3 residues: CATSRSRGSYEQYF. The DNA of the CDR3 is TGTGCCACCAGCAGATCCAGGGGTTCCTACGAGCAGTACTTC.

The chain joins TRBV15 to TRBJ1-1; D perhaps matches TRBD1 (5 bases). The CDR3 consists of 18 residues. Germline CDR1 reads LNHNV; CDR2 reads YYDKDF (reference sequence). Trimming took off 1 base at V and 4 bases at J, with 22 bases between the two ends. For the CDR3, the DNA is TGTGCCACCAGCAGAGCTTTCGAGGGGAGGTTGTATTTCACTGAAGCTTTCTTT. This codes for CATSRAFEGRLYFTEAFF.

This clone showed up just once. The chain has TRBV5-1 and TRBJ1-2, with 7 bases aligning to TRBD1. The CDR3 extends over 16 amino acids. Germline V CDR1 and CDR2: SGHRS, YFSETQ. V shed 0 bases and J 3 bases; nucleotides not matched to a gene: 8. CDR3 amino acids: CASSLDLTGAYYGYTF. CDR3 nucleotides: TGCGCCAGCAGCTTGGACTTAACAGGGGCCTACTATGGCTACACCTTC. The entire variable domain, with the rest obtained from reference TRBV5-1 and TRBJ1-2, is as follows: KAGVTQTPRYLIKTRGQQVTLSCSPISGHRSVSWYQQTPGQGLQFLFEYFSETQRNKGNFPGRFSGRQFSNSRSEMNVSTLELGDSALYLCASSLDLTGAYYGYTFGSGTRLTVV.

The V call is TRBV15, the J call TRBJ1-2; a possible D gene is TRBD1 (6 bases). This CDR3 spans 16 amino acids. Per germline, CDR1 LNHNV and CDR2 YYDKDF (reference sequence). Trimming cost V 0 bases and J 4 bases, with 15 bases left between them. The CDR3 nucleotides are TGTGCCACCAGCAGAGAATCAGGGGCGGGCTTCTATGGCTACACCTTC. Encoded protein: CATSRESGAGFYGYTF.

The CDR3 DNA sequence: TGTGCCAGCAGCTTAGAGGAGTCATCAGATACGCAGTATTTT. Amino acids: CASSLEESSDTQYF. This chain connects TRBV11-3 to TRBJ2-3; D remains ambiguous. There are 14 residues in the CDR3. The V end was cut by 0 bases, the J end by 4 bases, with 8 bases between. Germline lookup yields CDR1 SGHNT and CDR2 YENEEA.

The V call is TRBV13, the J call TRBJ1-1; tentatively, D is TRBD1 (6 bases). CDR3 length: 15 residues. CDR1 and CDR2 from the germline V gene are PRHDT and FYEKMQ (reference sequence). V lost 5 bases and J lost 1, with 14 bases in between. CDR3 DNA sequence: TGTGCCAGCAGCGCGGAGACAGGAGAGAACACTGAAGCTTTCTTT. This encodes CASSAETGENTEAFF.

This clone occurred once. The chain recombines TRBV5-1 with TRBJ2-7, with D possibly matching TRBD2 (6 bases). The CDR3 runs 13 residues. Between the trimmed V and J ends, which lost 0 bases and 6 bases, there was a span of 10 bases. The V gene's germline CDR1 is SGHRS and CDR2 YFSETQ. The CDR3 DNA follows: TGCGCCAGCAGCTTGGTTGTGGGGGGCGAGCAGTACTTC. This codes for CASSLVVGGEQYF.

This chain connects TRBV27 to TRBJ1-1; no clear D. V was pared by 8 bases and J by 4 bases, with 17 bases between. The germline CDR1 and CDR2 sequences are MNHEY and SMNVEV (reference sequence). CDR3 length: 14 amino acids. The CDR3 protein is CASAKRGVGTEAFF. The CDR3 region has the DNA TGTGCCAGCGCCAAACGGGGAGTGGGCACTGAAGCTTTCTTT.

The chain carries TRBV7-6 and TRBJ1-1; D is ambiguous. The length of the CDR3 is 17 residues. Germline V gives CDR1 SGHVS, CDR2 FNYEAQ. Trimming pared 0 bases from V and 3 bases from J, leaving 17 bases between. The CDR3 DNA reads as TGTGCCAGCAGCTTAGCAGAGAAAGGAGGGAGGGACACTGAAGCTTTCTTT. Translating it yields CASSLAEKGGRDTEAFF.

The rearrangement joins TRBV4-3 to TRBJ2-7; 8 bases map to TRBD2. This CDR3 spans 16 amino acids. The trim removed 0 bases at V and 2 bases at J, leaving 6 bases unmatched. The germline V gene has CDR1 LGHNA and CDR2 YSLEER. This chain's CDR3 is CASSQDLAGGTYEQYF. As DNA, the CDR3 is TGCGCCAGCAGCCAAGATCTCGCGGGGGGAACCTACGAGCAGTACTTC.

This clone was counted a single time. The chain carries TRBV28 and TRBJ1-1; the match to TRBD1 covers 7 bases. The CDR3 has 15 residues. CDR1 is MDHEN and CDR2 is SYDVKM in the germline V gene. The J segment lost 1 base and the V segment lost 7 bases, leaving 9 bases of the junction unmatched. The CDR3 is CASTPTGNQNTEAFF. In nucleotides, the CDR3 is TGTGCCAGCACCCCGACAGGGAACCAGAACACTGAAGCTTTCTTT.

This chain joins TRBV7-2 and TRBJ1-1; D perhaps matches TRBD1 (5 bases). The CDR3 contains 15 residues. CDR1 and CDR2 (germline): SGHTA, FQGNSA. The ends were cut back, 0 bases at V and 4 bases at J, with 12 bases in the middle. CDR3 nucleotides: TGTGCCAGCAGCTTAGCCGGGTCGGGGGTCACTGAAGCTTTCTTT. This encodes CASSLAGSGVTEAFF.

The rearrangement links TRBV19 to TRBJ1-5; no definite D call. The germline V and J ends were trimmed by 3 bases and 2 bases, with 14 bases remaining between them. In germline, CDR1 is LNHDA, CDR2 SQIVND (reference sequence). The CDR3 extends over 16 amino acids. CDR3 in DNA: TGTGCCAGTAGTATTGCGGGTCAGCCTGGCAATCAGCCCCAGCATTTT. This sequence encodes CASSIAGQPGNQPQHF.

Only a few counts were recorded for this clone. The rearrangement uses TRBV27 and TRBJ1-5, with no clear D. Per germline, CDR1 MNHEY and CDR2 SMNVEV (reference sequence). Trimming took 5 bases from V and 1 from J, leaving 6 bases between them. There are 13 residues in the CDR3. Here the CDR3 DNA reads TGTGCCAGCAGTGGGAGGAGCAATCAGCCCCAGCATTTT. This codes for CASSGRSNQPQHF.

The gene calls are TRBV7-2 and TRBJ2-1; no firm D call. The V and J ends lost 1 base and 6 bases respectively, with 4 bases between them. The V gene's germline CDR1 is SGHTA and CDR2 FQGNSA. CDR3 length: 12 residues. The CDR3 spells CASSLVSNEQFF. As DNA, the CDR3 is TGTGCCAGCAGCTTAGTGAGCAATGAGCAGTTCTTC.

V gene TRBV9 combines with J gene TRBJ1-2; maybe TRBD1 (6 bases). This CDR3 is built from 16 residues. V lost 0 bases and J 2 bases, leaving 14 bases between the germline ends. Germline loops: CDR1 SGDLS, CDR2 YYNGEE. CDR3 in DNA: TGTGCCAGCAGCGTAGGGCCCCACAGGGACAACTATGGCTACACCTTC. Its translation is CASSVGPHRDNYGYTF.

The V call is TRBV27, the J call TRBJ1-1; D is perhaps TRBD1 (6 bases). Looked up from germline, CDR1 is MNHEY and CDR2 is SMNVEV (reference sequence). This CDR3 region has 15 residues. Trimming took off 6 bases at V and 0 bases at J, with 14 bases between the two ends. The CDR3 DNA sequence: TGTGCCAGCAGCGAGGGGGACCAGATGAACACTGAAGCTTTCTTT. The encoded protein is CASSEGDQMNTEAFF.

This chain joins TRBV5-4 and TRBJ1-2; 7 nucleotides agree with TRBD1. Germline CDR1 is SGHNT and CDR2 is YYREEE (reference sequence). Trimming cost V 4 bases and J 0 bases; bases outside gene matches: 12. The CDR3 extends over 17 amino acids. CDR3 nucleotides: TGTGCCAGCAGCCGGGGGACAGCCTATGGTCCTAACTATGGCTACACCTTC. This translates into CASSRGTAYGPNYGYTF.

Only a few counts were recorded for this clone. This chain connects TRBV5-1 to TRBJ2-7; D gene unclear. CDR1 is SGHRS and CDR2 is YFSETQ in the germline V gene. There are 13 residues in the CDR3. V lost 1 base and J lost 6, with 11 bases in between. CDR3 residues: CASSLSLELEQYF. The CDR3 DNA reads TGCGCCAGCAGCTTGAGTTTAGAACTCGAGCAGTACTTC.

This clone appeared a few times. This sequence joins TRBV27 and TRBJ1-5, with 9 bases aligning to TRBD1. The CDR3 runs to 19 residues. J was trimmed by 6 bases and V by 6 bases; bases with no gene match: 21. Germline V gene lookup returns CDR1 MNHEY and CDR2 SMNVEV (reference sequence). DNA for the CDR3: TGTGCCAGCAGCAAAAGGCCCAACAGGGGGCAGGAGTTAAGTCAGCCCCAGCATTTT. This codes for CASSKRPNRGQELSQPQHF.

The chain carries TRBV2 and TRBJ2-7, with 7 bases lining up with TRBD1. From germline, CDR1 is SNHLY and CDR2 FYNNEI. The CDR3 runs to 14 residues. Trimming removed 7 bases from V and 3 bases from J; junction bases left unmatched: 9. The CDR3 nucleotides read TGTGCCAGCATGCGGACAGGCAGGGGCTACGAGCAGTACTTC. This encodes CASMRTGRGYEQYF.

This chain links TRBV13 with TRBJ2-1, with 8 bases fitting TRBD2. The J segment lost 1 base and the V segment lost 4 bases, leaving 3 bases of the junction unmatched. Germline CDR1 and CDR2: PRHDT and FYEKMQ (reference sequence). This CDR3 comprises 15 residues. In nucleotides, the CDR3 is TGTGCCAGCAGCTCGGGACTAGAATCCTACAATGAGCAGTTCTTC. Protein: CASSSGLESYNEQFF.

This chain links TRBV19 with TRBJ2-3, with TRBD1 matching 8 bases. V dropped 5 bases and J dropped 0; count of bases not matched to a gene: 7. This CDR3 has 16 residues. The germline CDR1 and CDR2 sequences are LNHDA and SQIVND (reference sequence). The CDR3: CASSGDRNPSTDTQYF. The CDR3 nucleotides read TGTGCCAGTAGTGGGGACAGGAATCCTAGCACAGATACGCAGTATTTT.

The chain employs TRBV19 and TRBJ1-1; D is possibly TRBD1 (6 bases). The V end was cut by 7 bases, the J end by 6 bases, with 12 bases between. Looked up from germline, CDR1 is LNHDA and CDR2 is SQIVND (reference sequence). This CDR3 has 12 amino acids. In DNA form, the CDR3 reads TGTGCCAGTACCAGGGGCGGGTCTGAAGCTTTCTTT. Protein sequence: CASTRGGSEAFF.

This clone was found a few times. The chain couples TRBV28 to TRBJ1-4, with 8 bases matching TRBD1. The CDR3 covers 16 residues. Germline V gene sequence: CDR1 MDHEN, CDR2 SYDVKM. Unmatched junction bases numbered 12, after V lost 2 bases and J lost 10 bases. CDR3 protein: CASSLGWRQGRGKLFF. The CDR3 DNA sequence: TGTGCCAGCAGTTTAGGGTGGCGACAGGGGAGGGGAAAACTGTTTTTT.

This chain links TRBV4-1 with TRBJ1-2; no clear D gene. The CDR3 runs 13 residues. CDR1 and CDR2 (germline): MGHRA, YSYEKL. Trimming shortened V by 0 bases and J by 11 bases, and 13 bases separated the two germline ends. CDR3 loop: CASSQDVFPEYTF. The CDR3 DNA follows: TGCGCCAGCAGCCAAGACGTATTCCCCGAGTACACCTTC.

The chain combines TRBV5-8 with TRBJ1-2; 8 bases are a match to TRBD1. The J segment lost 1 base and the V segment lost 4 bases, leaving 9 bases of the junction unmatched. The CDR3 has 16 residues. The germline CDR1 and CDR2 sequences are SGHTS and YDEGEE. As DNA, the CDR3 is TGTGCCAGCAGCCCCAGGGGGCTAGTGAGTAACTATGGCTACACCTTC. Encoded protein: CASSPRGLVSNYGYTF.

The chain employs TRBV27 and TRBJ2-7, with 11 positions matching TRBD1. V dropped 3 bases and J dropped 3; count of bases not matched to a gene: 4. Germline V CDR1 and CDR2: MNHEY, SMNVEV (reference sequence). CDR3 length: 15 amino acids. CDR3 protein: CASSFRTGGSYEQYF. The DNA of the CDR3 is TGTGCCAGCAGTTTTCGGACAGGGGGCAGCTACGAGCAGTACTTC.

The chain has TRBV25-1 and TRBJ1-1, with D maybe TRBD1 (6 bases). Trimming pared 5 bases from V and 4 bases from J, leaving 17 bases between. Germline CDR1 MGHDK, CDR2 SYGVNS. This CDR3 contains 15 residues. The CDR3 loop reads CASSSRGGRLTEAFF. In DNA form, the CDR3 reads TGTGCCAGCAGTTCCCGCGGGGGCAGACTCACTGAAGCTTTCTTT.

This chain uses TRBV2 with TRBJ1-5, with 8 bases lining up with TRBD1. The CDR3 contains 15 residues. V lost 5 bases, J lost 0 bases, and 3 bases stayed unmatched. In germline, CDR1 is SNHLY, CDR2 FYNNEI. The CDR3 sequence: CASSPGTGSNQPQHF. The CDR3 nucleotides read TGTGCCAGCAGTCCCGGGACAGGTAGCAATCAGCCCCAGCATTTT.

The chain joins TRBV15 to TRBJ2-3, with a weak D call TRBD2 (5 bases). V dropped 1 base and J dropped 0 bases, with 8 bases sitting between them. Germline CDR1 and CDR2: LNHNV and YYDKDF (reference sequence). The CDR3 consists of 15 residues. This CDR3 reads CATSRVEDSTDTQYF. Here the CDR3 DNA reads TGTGCCACCAGCAGAGTGGAGGACAGCACAGATACGCAGTATTTT. Combining the CDR3 with reference TRBV15 and TRBJ2-3 gives the whole variable domain DAMVIQNPRYQVTQFGKPVTLSCSQTLNHNVMYWYQQKSSQAPKLLFHYYDKDFNNEADTPDNFQSRRPNTSFCFLDIRSPGLGDTAMYLCATSRVEDSTDTQYFGPGTRLTVL.